The 15 T cell receptor beta chains listed next were all sequenced from one sample in a study of cytomegalovirus exposure and HLA in healthy donors. The primer mix had 60 Vbeta and 13 Jbeta primers. TCRdb's copy holds only in-frame clones and misses some; the assay was immunoSEQ multiplex PCR. This repertoire shows tens of thousands of clones, around 75% found once; its top ten account for roughly half. Specimen: PBMCs. These receptor sequences come from a man aged 45-65 years in good health and CMV-seropositive.

In its sample, this clone was seen once. V and J are TRBV7-2 and TRBJ2-5; D remains unclear. Germline V gives CDR1 SGHTA, CDR2 FQGNSA. The CDR3 has 15 amino acids. V lost 1 base and J 1 base, leaving 10 bases between the germline ends. CDR3: CASSLGVQVQETQYF. In DNA, the CDR3 is TGTGCCAGCAGCTTAGGGGTGCAGGTCCAAGAGACCCAGTACTTC.

This clone was counted only a few times. The rearrangement joins TRBV28 to TRBJ1-5, with D possibly matching TRBD1 (5 bases). V lost 9 bases, J lost 1 base, and 10 bases lay in between. CDR1 and CDR2 (germline): MDHEN, SYDVKM. This CDR3 contains 13 residues. CDR3 in DNA: TGTGCCAGTAGCGGACAAAGCAATCAGCCCCAGCATTTT. This gives the protein CASSGQSNQPQHF. The full variable domain, with the rest looked up from reference TRBV28 and TRBJ1-5, is DVKVTQSSRYLVKRTGEKVFLECVQDMDHENMFWYRQDPGLGLRLIYFSYDVKMKEKGDIPEGYSVSREKKERFSLILESASTNQTSMYLCASSGQSNQPQHFGDGTRLSIL.

V usage is TRBV2 and J usage is TRBJ2-4; 9 bases align to TRBD2. V shed 6 bases and J 4 bases; nucleotides not matched to a gene: 7. This CDR3 has 15 amino acids. In germline, CDR1 is SNHLY, CDR2 FYNNEI. CDR3 sequence (DNA): TGTGCCAGCAGCCTAACTCTAGCGGGAAAAAACATTCAGTACTTC. This codes for CASSLTLAGKNIQYF. The whole variable domain, filled in from reference TRBV2 and TRBJ2-4, reads EPEVTQTPSHQVTQMGQEVILRCVPISNHLYFYWYRQILGQKVEFLVSFYNNEISEKSEIFDDQFSVERPDGSNFTLKIRSTKLEDSAMYFCASSLTLAGKNIQYFGAGTRLSVL.

This rearrangement joins TRBV7-2 to TRBJ2-7; D remains unclear. This CDR3 contains 15 residues. CDR1 and CDR2 (germline): SGHTA, FQGNSA. Trimming stripped 2 bases from V and 1 base from J, with 12 bases between. The CDR3 spells CASSLLAVESYEQYF. The CDR3, as DNA: TGTGCCAGCAGCTTACTTGCGGTCGAGTCCTACGAGCAGTACTTC. Drawing the rest from reference TRBV7-2 and TRBJ2-7, the complete variable domain is GAGVSQSPSNKVTEKGKDVELRCDPISGHTALYWYRQSLGQGLEFLIYFQGNSAPDKSGLPSDRFSAERTGGSVSTLTIQRTQQEDSAVYLCASSLLAVESYEQYFGPGTRLTVT.

This rearrangement joins TRBV7-9 to TRBJ2-1; D is uncertain. V was shortened by 4 bases and J by 0 bases, with 13 bases between the two germline ends. Germline-derived CDR1 and CDR2 are SEHNR and FQNEAQ (reference sequence). This CDR3 comprises 16 residues. The CDR3 sequence: CASSSNYRSSYNEQFF. Here the CDR3 DNA reads TGTGCCAGCAGCTCGAATTACAGAAGCTCCTACAATGAGCAGTTCTTC.

The gene calls are TRBV2 and TRBJ1-4; a weak D match, TRBD1 (6 bases). V was shortened by 7 bases and J by 4 bases, with 13 bases between the two germline ends. The CDR3 consists of 14 residues. Germline assignment: CDR1 SNHLY and CDR2 FYNNEI. The CDR3: CASTTQGINEKLFF. In DNA form, the CDR3 reads TGTGCCAGCACCACACAGGGAATTAATGAAAAACTGTTTTTT.

The rearrangement uses TRBV5-1 and TRBJ2-6; D is undetermined. CDR1 SGHRS and CDR2 YFSETQ come from the germline V gene. The V end was cut by 5 bases, the J end by 2 bases, with 8 bases between. The CDR3 consists of 14 residues. CDR3 sequence (DNA): TGCGCCAGCAGTCCGGTGGCTGGGGCCAACGTCCTGACTTTC. Amino acids: CASSPVAGANVLTF.

This chain uses TRBV6-5 with TRBJ2-7; TRBD1 might be the D (5 bases). Trimming shortened V by 6 bases and J by 0 bases, and 15 bases separated the two germline ends. CDR1 and CDR2 from the germline V gene are MNHEY and SVGAGI. There are 15 residues in the CDR3. The CDR3 spells CASRPLRTSSYEQYF. In DNA, the CDR3 is TGTGCCAGCAGGCCTCTGAGGACAAGCTCCTACGAGCAGTACTTC.

Turning to this clone: The junction departs from germline at one end; a sequencing error may be responsible. V gene TRBV30 combines with J gene TRBJ1-2, with 7 bases matching TRBD1. The CDR3 is made up of 13 amino acids. Germline assignment: CDR1 GTSNPN and CDR2 SVGIG (reference sequence). The CDR3 is CAFSIRGNYGYSF. For the CDR3, the DNA is TGTGCCTTCTCAATCAGGGGGAACTATGGCTACTCCTTC.

The chain joins TRBV4-1 to TRBJ1-2, with D uncertain. CDR1 is MGHRA, CDR2 YSYEKL, per germline. V was pared by 0 bases and J by 7 bases, with 15 bases between. The CDR3 is 15 residues long. The CDR3 loop is CASSQDRWAPFGYTF. The DNA of the CDR3 is TGCGCCAGCAGCCAAGATCGGTGGGCCCCTTTTGGCTACACCTTC.

The CDR3 region has the DNA TGCGCCAGCAGCGAAGCGGGATCGGGCGGGGAGCTGTTTTTT. Translated: CASSEAGSGGELFF. The rearrangement joins TRBV10-1 to TRBJ2-2; 7 positions match TRBD2. The CDR3 has 14 amino acids. The V and J ends lost 6 bases and 7 bases, in that order; junction bases with no gene match: 8. Germline V gives CDR1 WNHNN, CDR2 SYGVQD (reference sequence).

The chain employs TRBV27 and TRBJ1-6, with 8 bases that match TRBD1. Looked up from germline, CDR1 is MNHEY and CDR2 is SMNVEV (reference sequence). V shed 6 bases and J 7 bases; nucleotides not matched to a gene: 5. There are 14 residues in the CDR3. The CDR3 region is CASREGTGNSPLHF. The CDR3 DNA follows: TGTGCCAGCAGGGAAGGGACAGGAAATTCACCCCTCCACTTT.

The V and J genes are TRBV5-1 and TRBJ2-4; 7 bases are shared with TRBD1. J was trimmed by 0 bases and V by 0 bases; bases with no gene match: 15. Germline V gene data show CDR1 as SGHRS and CDR2 as YFSETQ. CDR3 size: 20 residues. CDR3 bases: TGCGCCAGCAGCTTGGGGGACAGAAGGACTGGGGGACAAGCCAAAAACATTCAGTACTTC. It codes for CASSLGDRRTGGQAKNIQYF.

This chain joins TRBV7-3 and TRBJ2-1; no clear D gene. Germline values: CDR1 SGHTA, CDR2 FQGTGA. V was shortened by 1 base and J by 5 bases, with 6 bases between the two germline ends. The CDR3 sequence is 13 residues long. The CDR3 DNA sequence: TGTGCCAGCAGCTTAAACTTGGACAATGAGCAGTTCTTC. Protein sequence: CASSLNLDNEQFF. Drawing the rest from reference TRBV7-3 and TRBJ2-1, the complete variable domain is GAGVSQTPSNKVTEKGKYVELRCDPISGHTALYWYRQSLGQGPEFLIYFQGTGAADDSGLPNDRFFAVRPEGSVSTLKIQRTERGDSAVYLCASSLNLDNEQFFGPGTRLTVL.

The J gene is TRBJ1-5, the V gene TRBV7-9; TRBD1 is a possible D gene (5 bases). There are 16 residues in the CDR3. Germline CDR1 and CDR2: SEHNR and FQNEAQ (reference sequence). With 4 bases removed from V and 2 bases from J, the gap between germline ends came to 15 bases. The DNA of the CDR3 is TGTGCCAGCAGCTGGGGGGGGGATCGACGCAATCAGCCCCAGCATTTT. It specifies CASSWGGDRRNQPQHF.